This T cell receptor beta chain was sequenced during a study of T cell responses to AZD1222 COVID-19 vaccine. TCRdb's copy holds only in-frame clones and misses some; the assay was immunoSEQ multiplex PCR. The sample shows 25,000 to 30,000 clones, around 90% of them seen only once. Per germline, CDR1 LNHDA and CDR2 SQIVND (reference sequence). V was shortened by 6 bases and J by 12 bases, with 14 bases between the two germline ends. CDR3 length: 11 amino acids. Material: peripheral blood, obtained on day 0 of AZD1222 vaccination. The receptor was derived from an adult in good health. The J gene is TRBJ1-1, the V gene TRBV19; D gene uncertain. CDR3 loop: CASRSGLHTFF. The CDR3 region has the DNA TGTGCCAGTAGGTCCGGCCTCCATACTTTCTTT.